One T cell receptor (beta chain) is described in this entry. Its antigen remains unknown. This sample was included in a study of T cell responses to AZD1222 COVID-19 vaccine. Broader study findings: Repertoires were obtained solely post-peak T cell response.

The CDR3 runs to 15 residues. V was cut by 0 bases and J by 4 bases, with 12 bases left in between. Germline V lookup: CDR1 MGHRA, CDR2 YSYEKL. TCRdb keeps only in-frame clones here, not all; method: immunoSEQ multiplex PCR. The table lists approximately 110,000 clones, approximately 85% of them singletons, with 5.5% to 8% in the top ten. The sequenced sample was peripheral blood, obtained on day 0 of AZD1222 vaccination. The chain is built from TRBV4-1 and TRBJ1-1; D is possibly TRBD1 (5 bases). This TCR came from an adult in good health. The CDR3 spells CASSQDWGVGTEAFF. The CDR3 DNA follows: TGCGCCAGCAGCCAAGACTGGGGGGTTGGCACTGAAGCTTTCTTT.